Below are 2 T cell receptor beta chains sequenced from a single sample in a study of OX40 agonist ivuxolimab in advanced cancers. Here immunoSEQ multiplex PCR was the method, and the copy in TCRdb shows in-frame clones only, minus some. The table shows about 25,000 clones, with about 80% occurring only once. Sequences were derived from CD4+ or CD8+ T cells sorted from blood, sampled in a trial of the OX40 agonist ivuxolimab. Receptors originate from an adult with an advanced solid tumor such as melanoma, head and neck, liver or kidney cancer.

The chain employs TRBV11-2 and TRBJ2-7; 8 bases agree with TRBD2. In germline, CDR1 is SGHAT, CDR2 FQNNGV. V lost 8 bases, J lost 6 bases, and 6 bases stayed unmatched. The CDR3 extends over 12 amino acids. CDR3 protein: CASATSGSEQYF. CDR3 in DNA: TGTGCCAGCGCGACCAGCGGGAGCGAGCAGTACTTC.

This clone appeared a few times. The J gene is TRBJ2-2, the V gene TRBV9, with TRBD2 matching 7 bases. CDR1 is SGDLS, CDR2 YYNGEE, per germline. The CDR3 has 16 residues. The ends lost 4 bases at V and 1 base at J; junction bases unmatched: 7. The CDR3 nucleotides read TGTGCCAGCAGCACCACCGCGGGGGAGAACACCGGGGAGCTGTTTTTT. Translation gives CASSTTAGENTGELFF.